A single sample gave rise to the 9 T cell receptor beta chains below, sequenced in a study of vaccination effects on CD4 cells after COVID-19. Libraries were prepared by immunoSEQ multiplex PCR; TCRdb keeps only in-frame clonotypes and omits some of them. Of around 11,000 clones listed, 65% to 75% are singletons. Their antigens are not known. Before sequencing, viral peptide pools were used by the ViraFEST assay to expand antigen-specific CD4+ T cells. Following culture for approximately ten days, CD4+ T cells were isolated. The sequencing here drew on CD4+ T cells from PBMCs cultured with HCoV-229E spike peptides, taken before COVID-19 vaccination. These receptors all come from a human donor who received a COVID-19 vaccine.

The CDR3 region is CASRVDWNQPQHF. The CDR3 nucleotides are TGTGCCAGCAGGGTAGACTGGAATCAGCCCCAGCATTTT. The rearrangement uses TRBV12-3 or TRBV12-4 and TRBJ1-5; D is uncertain. The length of the CDR3 is 13 residues. Trimming took 6 bases from V and 4 from J, leaving 10 bases between them.

V usage is TRBV30 and J usage is TRBJ2-3, with 7 bases that match TRBD2. V was pared by 5 bases and J by 7 bases, with 9 bases of the junction left unmatched. The CDR3 is 13 amino acids. Germline V lookup: CDR1 GTSNPN, CDR2 SVGIG (reference sequence). The CDR3 loop reads CAWAVGRGNTQYF. DNA of the CDR3: TGTGCCTGGGCTGTAGGGAGGGGAAATACGCAGTATTTT.

This clone turned up a few times. The gene calls are TRBV9 and TRBJ2-2; 8 bases are shared with TRBD2. After removal of 3 bases from V and 4 bases from J, the junction contained 11 bases not matched to a gene. Germline V gene data show CDR1 as SGDLS and CDR2 as YYNGEE. There are 17 residues in the CDR3. The CDR3 DNA is TGTGCCAGCAGCGCAACCTCCCGGGGGGGAGTCACCGGGGAGCTGTTTTTT. The encoded protein is CASSATSRGGVTGELFF.

V usage is TRBV12-3 or TRBV12-4 and J usage is TRBJ2-7; D unresolved. The CDR3 has 11 residues. Trimming pared 2 bases from V and 3 bases from J, leaving 2 bases between. Written as DNA, the CDR3 is TGTGCCAGCAGTTTACACTACGAGCAGTACTTC. Translated: CASSLHYEQYF.

The V gene is TRBV2, the J gene TRBJ1-2; maybe TRBD1 (5 bases). V shed 6 bases and J shed 6 bases, with 20 bases lying between them. The CDR3 runs 15 residues. Germline values: CDR1 SNHLY, CDR2 FYNNEI. Here the CDR3 DNA reads TGTGCCAGCAGGTCACCGGGACGCAAAGGGGATGGCTACACCTTC. As protein: CASRSPGRKGDGYTF.

J is TRBJ1-1 and V is TRBV18; no firm D call. This CDR3 has 14 amino acids. Germline CDR1 reads KGHSH; CDR2 reads LQKENI. V lost 5 bases, J lost 2 bases, and 12 bases lay in between. The CDR3: CASSSDFGNTEAFF. The CDR3 coding sequence is TGTGCCAGCTCATCGGACTTCGGTAACACTGAAGCTTTCTTT.

The V and J genes are TRBV10-2 and TRBJ1-6; D perhaps matches TRBD1 (5 bases). Trimming took 4 bases from V and 7 from J, leaving 14 bases between them. Germline CDR1 WSHSY, CDR2 SAAADI. The CDR3 runs to 15 residues. The CDR3 sequence is CASSGRIGDNSPLHF. CDR3 DNA sequence: TGCGCCAGCAGTGGGCGTATAGGGGACAATTCACCCCTCCACTTT.

The chain links TRBV6-2 or TRBV6-3 to TRBJ2-2; weak D call: TRBD1 (5 bases). In germline, CDR1 is MNHEY, CDR2 SVGEGT. Trimming removed 6 bases at V and 6 bases at J, with 17 bases between. This CDR3 contains 15 residues. In nucleotides, the CDR3 is TGTGCCAGCAGCCCAGGACAAGGGAAACCCGGGGAGCTGTTTTTT. This codes for CASSPGQGKPGELFF.

V and J are TRBV5-1 and TRBJ1-5, with D tentatively TRBD1 (6 bases). The CDR3 spans 15 residues. Trimming cost V 3 bases and J 6 bases, with 16 bases left between them. Germline V gene sequence: CDR1 SGHRS, CDR2 YFSETQ. CDR3 residues: CASSYAGGGGQPQHF. DNA for the CDR3: TGCGCCAGCAGCTATGCCGGAGGGGGAGGTCAGCCCCAGCATTTT.